What follows is one T cell receptor beta chain and its context. Original processing notes: Amplification with reference gene primers provided the estimates of nucleated cell counts. Sequenced by immunoSEQ multiplex PCR; TCRdb stores in-frame clones only, minus some. V, J and clone size derive from that table, while D and trimming were established from the DNA sequence. The sample includes over 70,000 clones, around 90% of them seen just once. This sample was taken from a study of blood T cell repertoires in COVID-19. For the study at large: There were acute and convalescent COVID-19 samples, and they came from the United States, Italy and Spain. PBMCs, B-cell-depleted T cells, or T cells provided the cDNA or gDNA that made up the material.

This CDR3 has 13 residues. V shed 6 bases and J 2 bases; nucleotides not matched to a gene: 1. The TCR comes from a woman of 80 years or more with active or convalescent COVID-19. The sample comprised peripheral blood. V gene TRBV12-3 or TRBV12-4 combines with J gene TRBJ2-5; 9 nucleotides agree with TRBD1. CDR3 DNA sequence: TGTGCCAGCAGGGGGACAGGGCAAGAGACCCAGTACTTC. The encoded protein is CASRGTGQETQYF.